This is a list of T cell receptor beta chains from one sample in a study of blood T cells in healthy people across ages. A single record per CDR3 protein comes from TCRdb applying MiXCR to the 5' RACE reads. The profile shows 700,000 to 900,000 distinct CDR3 sequences, around 24% of them singletons. These data were likewise used in another study, on T cells of mothers and their children.

Sequencing was carried out using blood. These TCRs come from a boy between 5 and 17 years old in good health. Each CDR3 is given with its conserved first and last residue. Each record gives: D gene, V gene, J gene, clone size, CDR3 DNA, CDR3 protein. A D gene is named only where the DNA matches it firmly. Some rows have no size entry. The others give once, few or many, or a class for an expanded clone.

TRBD1	TRBV2	TRBJ1-5	many	TGTGCCAGCAGTTCGACAGGGGGTAATCAGCCCCAGCATTTT	CASSSTGGNQPQHF
NA	TRBV7-9	TRBJ2-3	few	TGTGCCAGCAGCCACCTATATGGAGATACGCAGTATTTT	CASSHLYGDTQYF
NA	TRBV7-2	TRBJ2-5	NA	TGTGCCAGCAGCCTACACACGGAGACCCAGTACTTC	CASSLHTETQYF
NA	TRBV20-1	TRBJ1-6	NA	TGCAGTGCTACAATCGGGCCAGGAACTGGGTCACCCCTCCACTTT	CSATIGPGTGSPLHF
TRBD2	TRBV12-3/TRBV12-4	TRBJ2-4	NA	TGTGCCAGCAGTTTACTGGGACTAGCGGGTCGTATAGCCAAAAACATTCAGTACTTC	CASSLLGLAGRIAKNIQYF
NA	TRBV2	TRBJ1-5	NA	TGTGCCAGCAGTGGCGGGACAAACCGGAGCAATCAGCCCCAGCATTTT	CASSGGTNRSNQPQHF
NA	TRBV20-1	TRBJ2-7	NA	TGCAGTGCTCCGCGCAGGCCGTCGACCTACGAGCAGTACTTC	CSAPRRPSTYEQYF
NA	TRBV29-1	TRBJ2-3	few	TGCAGCGCCAGAGTATCAAGCACAGATACGCAGTATTTT	CSARVSSTDTQYF
NA	TRBV7-6	TRBJ2-7	few	TGTGCCAGCAGCTTAACCCTAGAAACCGAGCAGTACTTC	CASSLTLETEQYF
TRBD1	TRBV19	TRBJ1-2	NA	TGTGCCAGTAGTGGGACAGGGACTGGTTATGGCTACACCTTC	CASSGTGTGYGYTF
NA	TRBV12-3/TRBV12-4	TRBJ1-2	NA	TGTGCCAGCAGTTTAGTCCCGCAGGGCTACACCTTC	CASSLVPQGYTF
NA	TRBV5-1	TRBJ2-3	few	TGCGCCAGCAGCTTGGCCGAGGATGGCACAGATACGCAGTATTTT	CASSLAEDGTDTQYF
NA	TRBV10-1	TRBJ2-5	NA	TGCGCCAGCAGGCCCACAGAGACCCAGTACTTC	CASRPTETQYF
NA	TRBV20-1	TRBJ1-2	few	TGCAGTGCCACACCGAGCGGCGATTATGGCTACACCTTC	CSATPSGDYGYTF
NA	TRBV12-3/TRBV12-4	TRBJ2-1	few	TGTGCCAGCACCCACTTGACGTACTCCTACAATGAGCAGTTCTTC	CASTHLTYSYNEQFF
NA	TRBV9	TRBJ2-3	NA	TGTGCCAGCAGCCCTCTCTTGGTAGTTGGAGATACGCAGTATTTT	CASSPLLVVGDTQYF
NA	TRBV5-1	TRBJ1-1	NA	TGCGCCAGCAGCTTGGCCCGGGGCGGGGGTGGTACTGAAGCTTTCTTT	CASSLARGGGGTEAFF
NA	TRBV9	TRBJ1-2	NA	TGTGCCAGCAGCTTCCAGGACAGCCCTGGCTATGGCTACACCTTC	CASSFQDSPGYGYTF
NA	TRBV6-2/TRBV6-3	TRBJ2-1	NA	TGTGCCAGCAGCCGATCGCCAACAGGAGTGGGGGTGGAGTTCTTC	CASSRSPTGVGVEFF
TRBD1	TRBV5-1	TRBJ2-5	few	TGCGCCAGCAGCTTACCCGGGACAGGGGGCGCAGAGACCCAGTACTTC	CASSLPGTGGAETQYF
TRBD1	TRBV12-3/TRBV12-4	TRBJ2-3	few	TGTGCCAGCAGTCGGGACAGGGGGCATGCAGATACGCAGTATTTT	CASSRDRGHADTQYF
TRBD1	TRBV7-2	TRBJ2-7	NA	TGTGCCAGCAGCTTTTGGACAGGGCCGTACGAGCAGTACTTC	CASSFWTGPYEQYF
NA	TRBV29-1	TRBJ2-5	few	TGCAGCGGTCGAGCGATGGGGGAGACCCAGTACTTC	CSGRAMGETQYF
NA	TRBV27	TRBJ2-7	NA	TGTGCCAGCAGATCCGACTGGCACTCCTACGAGCAGTACTTC	CASRSDWHSYEQYF
NA	TRBV7-9	TRBJ2-3	few	TGTGCCAGCAGCCCCCGGCAGGGGCTCCCAGATACGCAGTATTTT	CASSPRQGLPDTQYF
NA	TRBV6-5	TRBJ1-4	NA	TGTGCCAGCAGTTACTCGAGCGTCACCCCAACTAATGAAAAACTGTTTTTT	CASSYSSVTPTNEKLFF
NA	TRBV3-1	TRBJ1-4	NA	TGTGCCAGCAGCCAAGGGGGTTCAACTAATGAAAAACTGTTTTTT	CASSQGGSTNEKLFF
NA	TRBV5-1	TRBJ2-6	few	TGCGCCAGCAGCTTGGCAGCGATCTCTGGGGCCAACGTCCTGACTTTC	CASSLAAISGANVLTF
NA	TRBV30	TRBJ2-3	NA	TGTGCCTGGAGTGTAGCTGGAGATACGCAGTATTTT	CAWSVAGDTQYF
TRBD1	TRBV4-2	TRBJ2-2	many	TGTGCCAGCAGCCAAGACGGACAGGGCACCGGGGAGCTGTTTTTT	CASSQDGQGTGELFF
NA	TRBV5-1	TRBJ2-4	NA	TGCGCCAGCAGCTGGACGGCCGACCTAGCCAAAAACATTCAGTACTTC	CASSWTADLAKNIQYF
NA	TRBV5-1	TRBJ2-5	many	TGCGCCAGCAGCTTCCCGGGGGGCGAGACCCAGTACTTC	CASSFPGGETQYF
NA	TRBV6-1	TRBJ1-4	NA	TGTGCCAGCAGTGTAGGACAGATCCCAACTAATGAAAAACTGTTTTTT	CASSVGQIPTNEKLFF
NA	TRBV20-1	TRBJ1-6	NA	TGCAGTGCTAGAGATCGTATGTGGTACCACTTT	CSARDRMWYHF
NA	TRBV4-1	TRBJ2-1	few	TGCGCCAGCAGCCAAGATGGAGGGGCGAGCTCCTACAATGAGCAGTTCTTC	CASSQDGGASSYNEQFF
NA	TRBV7-9	TRBJ2-7	few	TGTGCCAGCAGCATGTATACAGGGCCCCACGAGCAGTACTTC	CASSMYTGPHEQYF
TRBD2	TRBV29-1	TRBJ2-3	NA	TGCAGCGTTGTTCGGGGGGTAACAGATACGCAGTATTTT	CSVVRGVTDTQYF
TRBD1	TRBV5-1	TRBJ1-1	NA	TGCGCCAGCAGCTCCGGGACAGGGGGACGGACTGAAGCTTTCTTT	CASSSGTGGRTEAFF
NA	TRBV27	TRBJ1-2	few	TGTGCCAGCAGTTTAGCTGGGCTTGACTATGGCTACACCTTC	CASSLAGLDYGYTF
NA	TRBV7-9	TRBJ2-5	few	TGTGCCAGCAGCTACCTGGACATCCGAGGGGGAGAGACCCAGTACTTC	CASSYLDIRGGETQYF
NA	TRBV6-6	TRBJ1-1	NA	TGTGCCAGCAGCCTAACGATTGGGAACACTGAAGCTTTCTTT	CASSLTIGNTEAFF
NA	TRBV7-9	TRBJ2-2	few	TGTGCCAGCAGCTTCAGAGGCATCGGGGTCGGCGCCGGGGAGCTGTTTTTT	CASSFRGIGVGAGELFF
NA	TRBV21-1	TRBJ1-1	once	TGTGCCAGCAGCACTTACAGGGGGCCAATGAACACTGAAGCTTTCTTT	CASSTYRGPMNTEAFF
NA	TRBV7-9	TRBJ2-6	once	TGTGCCAGCAGCACCACAGGGTTGCCTAACTCTGGGGCCAACGTCCTGACTTTC	CASSTTGLPNSGANVLTF
TRBD1	TRBV6-5	TRBJ1-1	few	TGTGCCAGCAGTTACAAGGGGACAGGGGGCGCTTTCTTT	CASSYKGTGGAFF
NA	TRBV6-6	TRBJ2-5	NA	TGTGCCAGCAGTTACTCGGAAGCTAGCTATGAGACCCAGTACTTC	CASSYSEASYETQYF
NA	TRBV5-1	TRBJ2-3	NA	TGCGCCAGCAGCTCAAGACTAGAGGGGATCTCAGATACGCAGTATTTT	CASSSRLEGISDTQYF
TRBD1	TRBV6-5	TRBJ2-3	few	TGTGCCAGCAGGCCCACAGGGGGAGATACGCAGTATTTT	CASRPTGGDTQYF
TRBD2	TRBV24-1	TRBJ2-5	few	TGTGCCACCAGTGATCGACAACTAGCGGGGGATCCGGGGACCCAGTACTTC	CATSDRQLAGDPGTQYF
NA	TRBV27	TRBJ1-2	few	TGTGCCAGCAGTACCCAGGGAAACTATGGCTACACCTTC	CASSTQGNYGYTF
TRBD1	TRBV6-6	TRBJ1-2	few	TGTGCCAGCAGTTACCAACAGGGGAACTATGGCTACACCTTC	CASSYQQGNYGYTF
NA	TRBV9	TRBJ2-7	NA	TGTGCCAGCAGCGTTTGGTTTAGCTCCTACGAGCAGTACTTC	CASSVWFSSYEQYF
TRBD1	TRBV23-1	TRBJ2-4	few	TGCGCCAGCACAGACAGGGCTTTGGCCAAAAACATTCAGTACTTC	CASTDRALAKNIQYF
TRBD1	TRBV12-5	TRBJ2-7	NA	TGTGCTAGTGGTCCGGACAGGACCCACTACGAGCAGTACTTC	CASGPDRTHYEQYF
TRBD2	TRBV14	TRBJ2-1	NA	TGTGCCAGCAGCCTCTTCGGACTAGCGGGGCACTACAATGAGCAGTTCTTC	CASSLFGLAGHYNEQFF
NA	TRBV6-1	TRBJ1-4	few	TGTGCCAGCAGACAGATGGAGGGCTCAACTAATGAAAAACTGTTTTTT	CASRQMEGSTNEKLFF
TRBD2	TRBV4-2	TRBJ2-5	few	TGTGCCAGCAGCACACGGTCCGGACTAGCGGGCGAGACCCAGTACTTC	CASSTRSGLAGETQYF